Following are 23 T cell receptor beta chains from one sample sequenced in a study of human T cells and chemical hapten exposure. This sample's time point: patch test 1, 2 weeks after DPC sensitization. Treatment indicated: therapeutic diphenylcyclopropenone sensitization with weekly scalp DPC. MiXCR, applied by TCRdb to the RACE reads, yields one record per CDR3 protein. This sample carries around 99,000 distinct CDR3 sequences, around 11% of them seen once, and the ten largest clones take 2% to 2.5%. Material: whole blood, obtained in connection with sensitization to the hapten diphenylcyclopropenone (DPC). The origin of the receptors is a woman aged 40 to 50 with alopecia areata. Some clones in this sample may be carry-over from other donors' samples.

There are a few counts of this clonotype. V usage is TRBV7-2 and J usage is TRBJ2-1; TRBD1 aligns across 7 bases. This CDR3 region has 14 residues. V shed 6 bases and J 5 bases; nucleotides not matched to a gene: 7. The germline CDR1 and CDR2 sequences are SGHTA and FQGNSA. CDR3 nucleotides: TGTGCCAGCAGATTCGGGACAGTCAACAATGAGCAGTTCTTC. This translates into CASRFGTVNNEQFF.

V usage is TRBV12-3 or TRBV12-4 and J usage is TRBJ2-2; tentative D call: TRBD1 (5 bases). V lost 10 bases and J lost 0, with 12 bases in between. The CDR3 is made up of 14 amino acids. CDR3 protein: CATQRQTNTGELFF. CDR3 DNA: TGTGCCACCCAGCGACAGACGAACACCGGGGAGCTGTTTTTT.

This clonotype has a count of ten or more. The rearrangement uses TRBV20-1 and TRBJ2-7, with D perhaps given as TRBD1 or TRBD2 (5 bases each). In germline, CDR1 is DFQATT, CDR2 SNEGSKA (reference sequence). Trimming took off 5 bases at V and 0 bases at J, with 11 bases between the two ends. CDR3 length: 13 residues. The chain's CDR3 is CSAGTDSSYEQYF. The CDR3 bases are TGCAGTGCTGGGACGGATTCCTCCTACGAGCAGTACTTC.

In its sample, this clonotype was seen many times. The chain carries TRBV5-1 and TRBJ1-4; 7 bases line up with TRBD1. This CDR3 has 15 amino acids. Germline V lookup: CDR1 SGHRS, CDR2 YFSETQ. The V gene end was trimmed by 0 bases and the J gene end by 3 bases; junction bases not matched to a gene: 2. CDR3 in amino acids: CASSLGDRPNEKLFF. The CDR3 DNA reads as TGCGCCAGCAGCTTGGGGGACAGACCTAATGAAAAACTGTTTTTT.

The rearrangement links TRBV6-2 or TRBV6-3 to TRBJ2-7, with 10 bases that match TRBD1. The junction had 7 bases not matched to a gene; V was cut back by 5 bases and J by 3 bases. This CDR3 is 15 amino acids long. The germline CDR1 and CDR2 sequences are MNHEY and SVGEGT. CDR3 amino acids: CASSRDRGFGYEQYF. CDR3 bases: TGTGCCAGCAGTCGGGACAGGGGTTTCGGCTACGAGCAGTACTTC.

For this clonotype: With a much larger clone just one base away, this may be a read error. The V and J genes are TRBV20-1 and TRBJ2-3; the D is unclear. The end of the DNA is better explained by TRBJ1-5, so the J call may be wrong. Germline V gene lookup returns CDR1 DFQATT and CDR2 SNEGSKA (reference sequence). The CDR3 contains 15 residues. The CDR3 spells CSARALAGRTDTQHF. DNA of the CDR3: TGCAGTGCTAGGGCACTAGCGGGCCGCACAGATACGCAGCATTTT.

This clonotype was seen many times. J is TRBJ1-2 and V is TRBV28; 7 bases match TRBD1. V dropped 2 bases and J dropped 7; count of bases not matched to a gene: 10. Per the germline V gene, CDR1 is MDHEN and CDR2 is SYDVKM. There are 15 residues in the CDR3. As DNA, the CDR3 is TGTGCCAGCAGTTTACGGACAGGTGGGGTTATTGGCTACACCTTC. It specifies CASSLRTGGVIGYTF.

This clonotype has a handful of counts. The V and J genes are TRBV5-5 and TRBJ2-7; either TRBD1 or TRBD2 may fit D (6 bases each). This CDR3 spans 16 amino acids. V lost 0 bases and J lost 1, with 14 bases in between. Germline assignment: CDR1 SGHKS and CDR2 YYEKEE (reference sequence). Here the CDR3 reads CASSLATGGGSYEQYF. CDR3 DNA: TGTGCCAGCAGCTTGGCCACTGGAGGGGGATCCTACGAGCAGTACTTC.

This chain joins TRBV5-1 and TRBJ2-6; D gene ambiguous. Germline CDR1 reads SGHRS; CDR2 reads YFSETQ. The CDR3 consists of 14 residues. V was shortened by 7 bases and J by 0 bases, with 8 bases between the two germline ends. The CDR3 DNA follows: TGCGCCAGCTGGTGGGGCTCTGGGGCCAACGTCCTGACTTTC. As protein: CASWWGSGANVLTF. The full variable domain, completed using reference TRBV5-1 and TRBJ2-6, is KAGVTQTPRYLIKTRGQQVTLSCSPISGHRSVSWYQQTPGQGLQFLFEYFSETQRNKGNFPGRFSGRQFSNSRSEMNVSTLELGDSALYLCASWWGSGANVLTFGAGSRLTVL.

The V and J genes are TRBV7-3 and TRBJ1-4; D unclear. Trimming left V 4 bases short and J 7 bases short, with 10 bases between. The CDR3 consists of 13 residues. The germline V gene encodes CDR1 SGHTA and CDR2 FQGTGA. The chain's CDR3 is CASSSRAGEKLFF. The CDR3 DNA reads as TGTGCCAGCAGCTCCCGCGCGGGTGAAAAACTGTTTTTT.

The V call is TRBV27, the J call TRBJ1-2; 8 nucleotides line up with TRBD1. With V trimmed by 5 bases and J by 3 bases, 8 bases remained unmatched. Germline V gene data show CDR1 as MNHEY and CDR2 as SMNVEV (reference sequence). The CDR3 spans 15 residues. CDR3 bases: TGTGCCAGCAGTCCCACCGGGACAGGTCACTATGGCTACACCTTC. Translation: CASSPTGTGHYGYTF.

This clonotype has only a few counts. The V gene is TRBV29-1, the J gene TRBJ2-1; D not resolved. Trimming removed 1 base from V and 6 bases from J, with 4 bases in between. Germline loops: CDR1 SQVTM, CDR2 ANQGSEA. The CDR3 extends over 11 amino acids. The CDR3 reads CSVEGGNEQFF. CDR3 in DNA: TGCAGCGTTGAAGGAGGCAATGAGCAGTTCTTC.

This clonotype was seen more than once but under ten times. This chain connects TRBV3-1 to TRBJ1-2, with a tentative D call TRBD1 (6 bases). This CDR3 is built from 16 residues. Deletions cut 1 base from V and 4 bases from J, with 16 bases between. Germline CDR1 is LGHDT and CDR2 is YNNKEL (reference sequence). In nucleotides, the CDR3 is TGTGCCAGCAGCCAAGGCACAGGGAGCTTGAGCTATGGCTACACCTTC. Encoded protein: CASSQGTGSLSYGYTF. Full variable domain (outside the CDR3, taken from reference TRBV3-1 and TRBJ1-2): DTAVSQTPKYLVTQMGNDKSIKCEQNLGHDTMYWYKQDSKKFLKIMFSYNNKELIINETVPNRFSPKSPDKAHLNLHINSLELGDSAVYFCASSQGTGSLSYGYTFGSGTRLTVV.

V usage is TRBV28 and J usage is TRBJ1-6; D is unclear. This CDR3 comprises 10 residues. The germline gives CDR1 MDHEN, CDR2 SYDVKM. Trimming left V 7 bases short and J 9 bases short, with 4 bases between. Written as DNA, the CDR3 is TGTGCCAGCAACAGTTCACCCCTCCACTTT. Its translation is CASNSSPLHF.

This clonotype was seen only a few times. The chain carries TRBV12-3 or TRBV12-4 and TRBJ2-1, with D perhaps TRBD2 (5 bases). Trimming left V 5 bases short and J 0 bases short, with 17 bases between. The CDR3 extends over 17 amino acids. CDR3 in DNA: TGTGCCAGCAGTCTTTCGGGATTCTCGAGCTCCTACAATGAGCAGTTCTTC. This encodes CASSLSGFSSSYNEQFF.

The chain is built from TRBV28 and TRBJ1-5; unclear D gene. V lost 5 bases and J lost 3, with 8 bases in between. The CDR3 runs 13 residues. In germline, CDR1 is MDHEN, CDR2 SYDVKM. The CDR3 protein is CASSLGINQPQHF. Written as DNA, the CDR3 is TGTGCCAGCAGTCTCGGGATCAATCAGCCCCAGCATTTT.

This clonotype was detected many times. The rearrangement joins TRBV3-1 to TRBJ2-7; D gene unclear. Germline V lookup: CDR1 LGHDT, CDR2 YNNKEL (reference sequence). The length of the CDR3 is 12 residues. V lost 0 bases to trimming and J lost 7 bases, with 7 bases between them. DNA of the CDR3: TGTGCCAGCAGCCAAGAGTTGGGAGAGCAGTACTTC. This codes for CASSQELGEQYF.

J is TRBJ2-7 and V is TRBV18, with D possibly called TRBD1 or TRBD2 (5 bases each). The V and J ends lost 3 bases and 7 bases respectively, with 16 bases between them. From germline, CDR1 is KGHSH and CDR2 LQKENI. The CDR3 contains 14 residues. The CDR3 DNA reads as TGTGCCAGCTCACCGGGACCCCCGCCGGGGGAGCAGTACTTC. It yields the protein CASSPGPPPGEQYF.

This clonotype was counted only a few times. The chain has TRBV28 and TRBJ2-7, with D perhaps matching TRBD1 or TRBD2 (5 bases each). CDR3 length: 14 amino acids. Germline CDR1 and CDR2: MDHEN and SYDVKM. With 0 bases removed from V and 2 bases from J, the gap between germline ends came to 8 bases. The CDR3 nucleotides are TGTGCCAGCAGTTTATGGGGACGGACCTACGAGCAGTACTTC. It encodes CASSLWGRTYEQYF.

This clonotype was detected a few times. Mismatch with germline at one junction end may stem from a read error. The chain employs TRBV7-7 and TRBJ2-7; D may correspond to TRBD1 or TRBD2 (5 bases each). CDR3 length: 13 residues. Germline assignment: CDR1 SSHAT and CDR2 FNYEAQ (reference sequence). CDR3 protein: CASSFGAGAEQYF. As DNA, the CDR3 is TGTGCTAGCAGCTTTGGGGCCGGGGCCGAGCAGTACTTC. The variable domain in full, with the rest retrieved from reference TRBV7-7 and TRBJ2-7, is GAGVSQSPRYKVTKRGQDVTLRCDPISSHATLYWYQQALGQGPEFLTYFNYEAQPDKSGLPSDRFSAERPEGSISTLTIQRTEQRDSAMYRCASSFGAGAEQYFGPGTRLTVT.

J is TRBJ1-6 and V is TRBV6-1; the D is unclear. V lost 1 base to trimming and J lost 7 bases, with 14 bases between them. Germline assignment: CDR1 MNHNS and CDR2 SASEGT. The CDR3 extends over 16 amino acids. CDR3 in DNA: TGTGCCAGCAGTGAAGGGTACCATACTGGGAATTCACCCCTCCACTTT. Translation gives CASSEGYHTGNSPLHF.

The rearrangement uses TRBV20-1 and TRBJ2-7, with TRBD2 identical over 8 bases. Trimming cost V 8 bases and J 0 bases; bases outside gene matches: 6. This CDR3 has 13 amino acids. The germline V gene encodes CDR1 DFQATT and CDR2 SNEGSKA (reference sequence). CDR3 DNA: TGCAGTTTTCCCGGGACTAGCTCCTACGAGCAGTACTTC. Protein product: CSFPGTSSYEQYF.

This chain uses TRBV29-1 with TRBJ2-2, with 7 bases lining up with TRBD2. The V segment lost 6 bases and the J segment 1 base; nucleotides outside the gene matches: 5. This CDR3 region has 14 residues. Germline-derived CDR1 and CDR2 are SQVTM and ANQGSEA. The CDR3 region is CSVGAGMNTGELFF. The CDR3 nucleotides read TGCAGCGTAGGAGCGGGAATGAACACCGGGGAGCTGTTTTTT.